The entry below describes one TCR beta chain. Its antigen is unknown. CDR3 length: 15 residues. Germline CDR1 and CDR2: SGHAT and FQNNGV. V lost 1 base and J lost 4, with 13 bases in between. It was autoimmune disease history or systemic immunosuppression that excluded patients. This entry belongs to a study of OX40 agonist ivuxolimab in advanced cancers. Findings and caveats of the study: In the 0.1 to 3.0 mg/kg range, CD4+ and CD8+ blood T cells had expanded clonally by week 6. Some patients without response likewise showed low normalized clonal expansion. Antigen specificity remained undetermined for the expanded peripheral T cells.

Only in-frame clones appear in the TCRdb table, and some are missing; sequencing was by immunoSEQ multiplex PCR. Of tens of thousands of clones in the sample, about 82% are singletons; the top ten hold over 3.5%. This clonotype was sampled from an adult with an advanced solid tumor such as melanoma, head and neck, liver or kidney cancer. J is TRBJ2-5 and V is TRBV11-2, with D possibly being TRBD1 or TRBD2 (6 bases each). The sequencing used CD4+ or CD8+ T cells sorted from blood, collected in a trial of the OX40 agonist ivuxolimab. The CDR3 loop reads CASSLGPQGGETQYF. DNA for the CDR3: TGTGCCAGCAGCTTAGGACCACAGGGAGGAGAGACCCAGTACTTC.